This T cell receptor beta chain was sequenced for a study of shared clonotypes between healthy human individuals. Healthy HIV-negative adults without recent acute infections or vaccinations served as donors. Unsorted samples drew genomic DNA from 90 million or so PBMCs. DNA from unsorted PBMC was sequenced on ten immunoSEQ deep assay plates. TCRdb keeps only in-frame clones here, not all; method: immunoSEQ multiplex PCR. The sample records roughly 490,000 clones, around three quarters being singletons. This clone was observed a few times. Germline loops: CDR1 SEHNR, CDR2 FQNEAQ (reference sequence). The V end lost 5 bases, the J end lost 6 bases, and 26 bases lay between the germline ends. The CDR3 runs to 18 residues.

V and J are TRBV7-9 and TRBJ2-1, with a possible D match to TRBD1 (6 bases). The sample comprised PBMCs. This clonotype was obtained from a woman between 35 and 50 years old in good health. Some clones in this sample may be carry-over from other donors' samples. The CDR3 spells CASSPARSGTGFGNEQFF. DNA of the CDR3: TGTGCCAGCAGCCCCGCAAGAAGCGGAACAGGGTTCGGCAATGAGCAGTTCTTC.